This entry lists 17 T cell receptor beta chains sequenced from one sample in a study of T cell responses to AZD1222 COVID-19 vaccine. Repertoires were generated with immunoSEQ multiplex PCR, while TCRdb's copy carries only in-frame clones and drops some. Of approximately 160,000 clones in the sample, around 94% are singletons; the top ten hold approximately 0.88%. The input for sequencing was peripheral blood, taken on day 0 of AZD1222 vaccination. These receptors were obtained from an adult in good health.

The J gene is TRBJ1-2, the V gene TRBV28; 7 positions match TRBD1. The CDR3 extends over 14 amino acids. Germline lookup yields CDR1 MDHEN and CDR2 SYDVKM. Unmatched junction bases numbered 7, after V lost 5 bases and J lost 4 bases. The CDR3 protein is CASSPSDRFYGYTF. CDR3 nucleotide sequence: TGTGCCAGCAGTCCCTCGGACAGGTTCTATGGCTACACCTTC.

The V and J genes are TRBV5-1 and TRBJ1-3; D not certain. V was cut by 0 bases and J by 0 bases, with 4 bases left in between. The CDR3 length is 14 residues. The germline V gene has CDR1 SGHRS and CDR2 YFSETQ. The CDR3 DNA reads TGCGCCAGCAGCTTGGGTAACTCTGGAAACACCATATATTTT. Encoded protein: CASSLGNSGNTIYF.

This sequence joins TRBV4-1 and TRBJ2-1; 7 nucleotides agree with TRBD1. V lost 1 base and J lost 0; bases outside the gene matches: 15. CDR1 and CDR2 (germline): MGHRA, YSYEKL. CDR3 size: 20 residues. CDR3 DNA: TGCGCCAGCAGCCAAGGACAGGGCGGATTTGGATCTTACTCCTACAATGAGCAGTTCTTC. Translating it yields CASSQGQGGFGSYSYNEQFF.

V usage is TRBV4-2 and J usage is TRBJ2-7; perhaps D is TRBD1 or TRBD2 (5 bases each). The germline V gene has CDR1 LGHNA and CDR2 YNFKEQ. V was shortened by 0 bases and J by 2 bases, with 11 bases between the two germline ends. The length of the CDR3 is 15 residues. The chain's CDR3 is CASSQETGLPYEQYF. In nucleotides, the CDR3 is TGTGCCAGCAGCCAAGAAACGGGGCTACCCTACGAGCAGTACTTC.

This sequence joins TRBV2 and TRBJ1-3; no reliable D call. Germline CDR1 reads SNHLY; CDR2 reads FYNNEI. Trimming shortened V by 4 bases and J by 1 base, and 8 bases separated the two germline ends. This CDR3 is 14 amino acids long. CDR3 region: CASSGVGSGNTIYF. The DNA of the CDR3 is TGTGCCAGCAGTGGTGTGGGGTCTGGAAACACCATATATTTT.

CDR3 sequence reads: CASRPGLAYNEQFF. The CDR3 DNA is TGCGCCAGCAGACCCGGACTAGCATACAATGAGCAGTTCTTC. The chain is built from TRBV4-1 and TRBJ2-1, with TRBD2 identical over 8 bases. Losses at the gene ends were 6 bases for V and 4 bases for J; bases not matched to a gene: 5. The CDR3 loop spans 14 amino acids. In germline, CDR1 is MGHRA, CDR2 YSYEKL.

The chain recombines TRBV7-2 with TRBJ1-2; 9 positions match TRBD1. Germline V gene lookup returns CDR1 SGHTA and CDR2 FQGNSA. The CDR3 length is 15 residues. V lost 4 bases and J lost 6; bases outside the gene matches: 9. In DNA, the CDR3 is TGTGCCAGCAGCTCAGTAAGACAGGGGGAGAATGGCTACACCTTC. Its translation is CASSSVRQGENGYTF.

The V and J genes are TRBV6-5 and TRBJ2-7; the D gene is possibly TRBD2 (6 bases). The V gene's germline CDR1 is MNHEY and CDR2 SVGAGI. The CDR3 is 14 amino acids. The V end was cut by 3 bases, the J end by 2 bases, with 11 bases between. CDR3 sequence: CASSYIGTPYEQYF. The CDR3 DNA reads TGTGCCAGCAGTTATATTGGGACTCCCTACGAGCAGTACTTC.

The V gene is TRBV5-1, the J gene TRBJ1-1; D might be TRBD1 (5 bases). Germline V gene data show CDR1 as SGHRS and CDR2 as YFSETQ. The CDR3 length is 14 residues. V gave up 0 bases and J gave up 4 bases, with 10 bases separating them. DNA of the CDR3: TGCGCCAGCAGCTTGGCCCGGGGGTTCACTGAAGCTTTCTTT. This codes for CASSLARGFTEAFF.

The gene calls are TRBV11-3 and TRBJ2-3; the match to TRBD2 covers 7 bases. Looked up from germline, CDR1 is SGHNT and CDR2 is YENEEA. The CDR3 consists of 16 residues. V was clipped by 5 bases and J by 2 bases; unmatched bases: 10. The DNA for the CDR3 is TGTGCCAGCAGCAGTCCGCGACTAGCCGACACAGATACGCAGTATTTT. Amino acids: CASSSPRLADTDTQYF.

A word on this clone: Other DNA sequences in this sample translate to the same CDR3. The CDR3 loop is CASSFQANYGYTF. The CDR3 DNA is TGTGCCAGCAGTTTCCAGGCTAACTATGGCTACACCTTC. This sequence joins TRBV12-3 or TRBV12-4 and TRBJ1-2; D is uncertain. The length of the CDR3 is 13 residues. V was trimmed by 3 bases and J by 0 bases, leaving 5 bases between them.

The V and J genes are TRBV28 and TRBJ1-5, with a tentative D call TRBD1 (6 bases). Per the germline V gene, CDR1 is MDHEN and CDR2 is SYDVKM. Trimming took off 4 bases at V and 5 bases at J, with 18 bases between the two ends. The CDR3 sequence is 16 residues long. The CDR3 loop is CASSSLHGGEYQPQHF. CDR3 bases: TGTGCCAGCAGTTCCCTCCACGGGGGCGAGTATCAGCCCCAGCATTTT.

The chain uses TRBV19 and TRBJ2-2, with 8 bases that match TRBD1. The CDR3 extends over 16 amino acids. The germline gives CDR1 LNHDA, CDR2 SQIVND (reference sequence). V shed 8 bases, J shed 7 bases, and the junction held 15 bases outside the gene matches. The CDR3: CASRQGLGSLGGELFF. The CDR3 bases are TGTGCCAGTCGACAGGGGCTCGGGAGCCTTGGCGGGGAGCTGTTTTTT.

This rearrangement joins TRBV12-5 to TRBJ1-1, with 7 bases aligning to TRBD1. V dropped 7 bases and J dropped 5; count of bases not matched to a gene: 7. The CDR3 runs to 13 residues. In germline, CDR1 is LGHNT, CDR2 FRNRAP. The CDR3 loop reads CASAGGTATEAFF. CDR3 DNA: TGTGCTAGTGCCGGCGGGACAGCGACTGAAGCTTTCTTT.

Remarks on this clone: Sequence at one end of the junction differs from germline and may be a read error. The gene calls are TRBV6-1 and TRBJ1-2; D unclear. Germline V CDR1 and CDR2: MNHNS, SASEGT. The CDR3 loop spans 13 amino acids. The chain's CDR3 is CASSEGPPRPLRF. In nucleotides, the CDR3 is TGTGCCAGCAGTGAAGGCCCCCCTCGGCCCCTTCGTTTC.

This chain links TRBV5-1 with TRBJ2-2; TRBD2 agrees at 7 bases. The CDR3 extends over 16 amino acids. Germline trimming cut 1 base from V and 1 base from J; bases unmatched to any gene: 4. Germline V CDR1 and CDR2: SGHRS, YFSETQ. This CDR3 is CASSLLPGGNTGELFF. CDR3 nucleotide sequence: TGCGCCAGCAGCTTGCTCCCGGGGGGGAACACCGGGGAGCTGTTTTTT.

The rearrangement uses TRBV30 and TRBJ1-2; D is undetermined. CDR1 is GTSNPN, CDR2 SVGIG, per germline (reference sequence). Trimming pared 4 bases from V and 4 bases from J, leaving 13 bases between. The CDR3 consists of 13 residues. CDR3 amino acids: CAWTVRVGYGYTF. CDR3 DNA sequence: TGTGCCTGGACCGTCCGGGTAGGCTATGGCTACACCTTC.